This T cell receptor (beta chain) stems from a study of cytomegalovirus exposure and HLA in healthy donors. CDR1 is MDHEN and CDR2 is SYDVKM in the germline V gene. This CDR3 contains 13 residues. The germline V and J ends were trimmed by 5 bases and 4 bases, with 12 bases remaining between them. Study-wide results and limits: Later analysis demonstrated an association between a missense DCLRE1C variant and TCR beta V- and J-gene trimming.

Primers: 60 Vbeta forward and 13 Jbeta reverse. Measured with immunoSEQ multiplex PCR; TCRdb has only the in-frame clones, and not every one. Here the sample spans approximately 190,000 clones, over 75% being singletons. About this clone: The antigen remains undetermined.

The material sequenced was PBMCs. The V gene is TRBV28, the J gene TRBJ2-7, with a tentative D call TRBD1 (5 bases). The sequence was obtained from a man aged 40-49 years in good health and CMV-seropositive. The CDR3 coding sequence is TGTGCCAGCAGTACAGGAATTCATTACGAGCAGTACTTC. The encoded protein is CASSTGIHYEQYF.